This T cell receptor (beta chain) was sequenced for a study of blood T cells in healthy people across ages. The authors ran a second PCR of roughly 6 to 12 cycles using a sample-barcoded 5' primer and a J-beta primer mix. Using its own MiXCR run on the 5' RACE reads, TCRdb lists one record per CDR3 protein. The table has 750,000 or so distinct CDR3 sequences, 20% to 25% seen once; the top ten hold 9.4%. Germline assignment: CDR1 SGHTA and CDR2 FQGNSA. The V end lost 2 bases, the J end lost 3 bases, and 11 bases lay between the germline ends. The CDR3 runs 15 residues. These data also featured in a second study, about T cells of mothers and their children.

This receptor was taken from a boy between 5 and 17 years old in good health. The sequencing sample was made of blood. This chain joins TRBV7-2 and TRBJ1-5; unclear D gene. In DNA form, the CDR3 reads TGTGCCAGCAGCTTACTACCAGGATTCAATCAGCCCCAGCATTTT. Its translation: CASSLLPGFNQPQHF.